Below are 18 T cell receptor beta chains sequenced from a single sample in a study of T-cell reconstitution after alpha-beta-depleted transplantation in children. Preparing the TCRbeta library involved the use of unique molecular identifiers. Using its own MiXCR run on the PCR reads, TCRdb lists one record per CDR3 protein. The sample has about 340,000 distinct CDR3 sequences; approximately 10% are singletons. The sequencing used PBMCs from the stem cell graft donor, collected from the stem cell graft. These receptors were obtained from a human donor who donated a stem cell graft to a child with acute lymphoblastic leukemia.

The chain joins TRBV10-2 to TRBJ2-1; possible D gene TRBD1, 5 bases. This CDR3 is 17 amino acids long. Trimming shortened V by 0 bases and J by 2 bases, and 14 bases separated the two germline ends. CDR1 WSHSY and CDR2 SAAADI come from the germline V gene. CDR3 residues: CASSESPIRVPYNEQFF. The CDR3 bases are TGCGCCAGCAGTGAGTCGCCCATCAGGGTGCCCTACAATGAGCAGTTCTTC.

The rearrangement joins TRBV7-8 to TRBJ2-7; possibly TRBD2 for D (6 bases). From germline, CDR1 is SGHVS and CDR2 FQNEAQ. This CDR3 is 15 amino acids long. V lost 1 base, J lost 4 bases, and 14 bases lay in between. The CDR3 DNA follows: TGTGCCAGCAGCTTAGTAAAGCGGGCGGGTTACGAGCAGTACTTC. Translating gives CASSLVKRAGYEQYF.

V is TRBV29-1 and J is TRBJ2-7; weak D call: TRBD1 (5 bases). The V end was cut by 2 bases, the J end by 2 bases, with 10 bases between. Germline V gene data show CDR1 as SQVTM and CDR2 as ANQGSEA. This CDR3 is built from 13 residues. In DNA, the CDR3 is TGCAGCGTTGAATACGTAGGGGCCTACGAGCAGTACTTC. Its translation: CSVEYVGAYEQYF.

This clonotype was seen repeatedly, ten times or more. Written as DNA, the CDR3 is TGTGCCAGCAGCGTGGACGCGCCCCGCACAGATACGCAGTATTTT. The encoded protein is CASSVDAPRTDTQYF. The chain links TRBV9 to TRBJ2-3; no firm D call. The CDR3 length is 15 residues. Trimming cost V 2 bases and J 1 base, with 11 bases left between them. The germline V gene encodes CDR1 SGDLS and CDR2 YYNGEE.

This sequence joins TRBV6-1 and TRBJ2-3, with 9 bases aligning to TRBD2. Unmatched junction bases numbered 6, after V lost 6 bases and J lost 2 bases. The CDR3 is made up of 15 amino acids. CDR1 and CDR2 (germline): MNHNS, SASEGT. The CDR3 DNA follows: TGTGCCAGCAGCCGACTAGCGGACGTCACAGATACGCAGTATTTT. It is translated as CASSRLADVTDTQYF.

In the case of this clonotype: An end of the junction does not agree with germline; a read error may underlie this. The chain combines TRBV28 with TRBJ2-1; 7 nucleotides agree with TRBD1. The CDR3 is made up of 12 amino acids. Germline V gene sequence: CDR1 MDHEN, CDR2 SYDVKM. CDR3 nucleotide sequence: TGTGCCGCAGGGGGACAGAGAAATGACCAGTTCTTC. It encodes CAAGGQRNDQFF.

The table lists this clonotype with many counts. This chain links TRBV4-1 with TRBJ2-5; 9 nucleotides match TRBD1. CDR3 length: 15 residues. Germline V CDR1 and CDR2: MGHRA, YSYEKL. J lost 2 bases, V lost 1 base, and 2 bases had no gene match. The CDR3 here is CASSQVGTGQETQYF. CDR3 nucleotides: TGCGCCAGCAGCCAAGTTGGGACAGGGCAAGAGACCCAGTACTTC.

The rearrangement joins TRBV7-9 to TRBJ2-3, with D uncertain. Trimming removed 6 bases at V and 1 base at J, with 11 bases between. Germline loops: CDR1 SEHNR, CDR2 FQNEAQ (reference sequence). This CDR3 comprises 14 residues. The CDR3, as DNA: TGTGCCAGCAGGATGCTGGCGGGCACAGATACGCAGTATTTT. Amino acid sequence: CASRMLAGTDTQYF.

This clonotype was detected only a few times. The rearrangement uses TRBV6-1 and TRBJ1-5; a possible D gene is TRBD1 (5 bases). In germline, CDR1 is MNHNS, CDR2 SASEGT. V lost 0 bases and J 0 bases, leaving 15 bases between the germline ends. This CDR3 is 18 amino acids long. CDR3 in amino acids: CASSEAALGVLSNQPQHF. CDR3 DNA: TGTGCCAGCAGTGAAGCGGCTTTAGGGGTTCTTAGCAATCAGCCCCAGCATTTT.

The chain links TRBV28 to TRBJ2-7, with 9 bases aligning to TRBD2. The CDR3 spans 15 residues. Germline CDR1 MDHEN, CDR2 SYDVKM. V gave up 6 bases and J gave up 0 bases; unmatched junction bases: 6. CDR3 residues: CASSPRLADSYEQYF. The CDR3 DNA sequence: TGTGCCAGCAGCCCCAGACTAGCGGACTCCTACGAGCAGTACTTC.

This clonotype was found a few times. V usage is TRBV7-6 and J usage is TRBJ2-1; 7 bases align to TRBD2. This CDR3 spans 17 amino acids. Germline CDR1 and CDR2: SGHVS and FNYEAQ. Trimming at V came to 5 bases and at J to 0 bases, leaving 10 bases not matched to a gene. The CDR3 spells CASSPRRASGSYNEQFF. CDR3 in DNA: TGTGCCAGCAGCCCAAGAAGGGCTAGCGGCTCCTACAATGAGCAGTTCTTC.

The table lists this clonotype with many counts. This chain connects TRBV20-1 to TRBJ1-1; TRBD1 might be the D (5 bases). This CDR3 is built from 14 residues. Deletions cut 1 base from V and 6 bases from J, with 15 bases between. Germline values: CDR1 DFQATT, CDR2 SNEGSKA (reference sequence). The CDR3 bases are TGCAGTGCTAGAGTCCGCGCCTCGGGGGCTGAAGCTTTCTTT. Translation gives CSARVRASGAEAFF.

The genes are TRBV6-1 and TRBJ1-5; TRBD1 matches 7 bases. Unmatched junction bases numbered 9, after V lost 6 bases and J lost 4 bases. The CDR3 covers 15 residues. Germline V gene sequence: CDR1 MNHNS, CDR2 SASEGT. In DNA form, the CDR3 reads TGTGCCAGCAGCCCGGACAGGTTGGCGAATCAGCCCCAGCATTTT. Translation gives CASSPDRLANQPQHF.

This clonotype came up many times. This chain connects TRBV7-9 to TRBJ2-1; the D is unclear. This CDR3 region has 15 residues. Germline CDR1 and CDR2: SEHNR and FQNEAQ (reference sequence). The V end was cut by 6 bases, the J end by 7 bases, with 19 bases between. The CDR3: CASSPKIRLGNEQFF. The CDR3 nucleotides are TGTGCCAGCAGTCCTAAAATCCGCTTGGGGAATGAGCAGTTCTTC.

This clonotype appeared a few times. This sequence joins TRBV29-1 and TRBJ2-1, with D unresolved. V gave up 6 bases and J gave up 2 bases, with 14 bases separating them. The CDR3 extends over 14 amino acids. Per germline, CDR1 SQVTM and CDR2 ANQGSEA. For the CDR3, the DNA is TGCAGCGTGCCCCTCCCACCCGCCTACAATGAGCAGTTCTTC. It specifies CSVPLPPAYNEQFF.

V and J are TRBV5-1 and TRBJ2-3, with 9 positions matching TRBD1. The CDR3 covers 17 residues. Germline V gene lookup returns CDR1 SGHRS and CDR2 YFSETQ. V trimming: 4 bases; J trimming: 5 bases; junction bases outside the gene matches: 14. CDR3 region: CASSPAKLGQGGDTQYF. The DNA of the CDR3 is TGCGCCAGCAGCCCTGCCAAGTTGGGACAGGGTGGAGATACGCAGTATTTT.

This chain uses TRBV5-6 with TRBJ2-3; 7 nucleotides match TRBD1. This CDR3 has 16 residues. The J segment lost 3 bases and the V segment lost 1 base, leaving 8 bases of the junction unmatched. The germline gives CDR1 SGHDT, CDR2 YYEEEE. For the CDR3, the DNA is TGTGCCAGCAGCTTGCGGACAGGTCGAGGAACAGATACGCAGTATTTT. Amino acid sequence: CASSLRTGRGTDTQYF.

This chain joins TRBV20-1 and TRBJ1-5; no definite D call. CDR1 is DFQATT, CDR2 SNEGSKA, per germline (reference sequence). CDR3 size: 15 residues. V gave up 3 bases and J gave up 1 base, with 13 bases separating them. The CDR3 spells CSARSWGFSNQPQHF. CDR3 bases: TGCAGTGCTAGGTCCTGGGGTTTCAGCAATCAGCCCCAGCATTTT.